Detailed here is one T cell receptor (beta chain). The PCR contained 60 Vbeta and 13 Jbeta primers. Libraries were prepared by immunoSEQ multiplex PCR; TCRdb keeps only in-frame clonotypes and omits some of them. Recorded for this sample: about 210,000 clones. These data originate in a study of cytomegalovirus exposure and HLA in healthy donors. CDR1 and CDR2 (germline): GTSNPN, SVGIG (reference sequence). The CDR3 runs to 17 residues. The receptor's source is a woman aged 25 to 39 in good health and CMV-seropositive. Sequencing input: PBMCs. This chain connects TRBV30 to TRBJ2-5, with D perhaps TRBD1 (6 bases). The DNA end is a closer match to TRBJ2-7, so the J assignment may be wrong. The CDR3 protein is CAWSAPHVWGRLYEQYF. DNA for the CDR3: TGTGCCTGGAGTGCCCCCCACGTCTGGGGGCGTCTATACGAGCAGTACTTC.